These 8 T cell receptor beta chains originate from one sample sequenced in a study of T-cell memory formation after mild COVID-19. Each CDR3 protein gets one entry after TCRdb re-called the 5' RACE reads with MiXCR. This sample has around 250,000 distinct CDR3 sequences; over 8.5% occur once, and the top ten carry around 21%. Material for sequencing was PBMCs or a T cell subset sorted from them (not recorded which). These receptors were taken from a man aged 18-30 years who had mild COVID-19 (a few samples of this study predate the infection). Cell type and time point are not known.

CDR3 nucleotide sequence: TGTGCCAGCGGGCTAGCGGGGGCCTCTGGGGCCAACGTCCTGACTTTC. Translated, it gives CASGLAGASGANVLTF. The chain links TRBV28 to TRBJ2-6, with 10 bases lining up with TRBD2. The V gene end was trimmed by 8 bases and the J gene end by 0 bases; junction bases not matched to a gene: 4. The V gene's germline CDR1 is MDHEN and CDR2 SYDVKM. The CDR3 covers 16 residues.

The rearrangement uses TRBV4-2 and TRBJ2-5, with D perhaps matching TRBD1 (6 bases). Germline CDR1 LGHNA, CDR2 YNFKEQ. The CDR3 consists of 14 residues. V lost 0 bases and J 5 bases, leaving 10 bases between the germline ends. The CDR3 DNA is TGTGCCAGCAGCCAAGATACAGGGCACGAGACCCAGTACTTC. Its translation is CASSQDTGHETQYF.

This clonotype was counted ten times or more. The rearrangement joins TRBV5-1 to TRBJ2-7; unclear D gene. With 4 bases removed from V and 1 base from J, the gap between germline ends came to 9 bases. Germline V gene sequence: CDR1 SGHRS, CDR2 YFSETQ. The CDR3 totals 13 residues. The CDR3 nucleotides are TGCGCCAGCAGCCCTGGCGGTTCCTACGAGCAGTACGTC. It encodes CASSPGGSYEQYV.

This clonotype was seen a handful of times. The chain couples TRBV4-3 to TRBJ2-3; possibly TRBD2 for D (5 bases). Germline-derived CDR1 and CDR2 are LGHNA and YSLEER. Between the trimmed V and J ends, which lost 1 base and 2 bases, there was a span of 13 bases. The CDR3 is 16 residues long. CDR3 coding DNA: TGCGCCAGCAGCCAAGGAAGGGCGGGTTACACAGATACGCAGTATTTT. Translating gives CASSQGRAGYTDTQYF.

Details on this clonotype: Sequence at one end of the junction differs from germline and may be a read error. Here the CDR3 DNA reads TGCGCCAGCAGCCAAGATAACAGACTTACCCTCTTC. It codes for CASSQDNRLTLF. The chain recombines TRBV4-1 with TRBJ1-2; D remains unclear. This CDR3 is 12 amino acids long. Germline lookup yields CDR1 MGHRA and CDR2 YSYEKL.

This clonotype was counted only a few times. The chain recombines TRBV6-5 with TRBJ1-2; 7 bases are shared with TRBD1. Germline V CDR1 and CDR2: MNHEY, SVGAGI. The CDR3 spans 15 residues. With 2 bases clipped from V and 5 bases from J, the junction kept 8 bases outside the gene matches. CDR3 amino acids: CASSYANTGQYGYTF. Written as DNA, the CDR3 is TGTGCCAGCAGTTACGCGAATACGGGACAGTATGGCTACACCTTC.

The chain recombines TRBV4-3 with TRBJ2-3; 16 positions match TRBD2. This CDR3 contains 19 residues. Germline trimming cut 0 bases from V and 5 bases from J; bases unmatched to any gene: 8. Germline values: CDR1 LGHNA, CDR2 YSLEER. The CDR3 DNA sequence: TGCGCCAGCAGCCAAGATGTCGGGGGACTAGCGGGGGGGCAAGATACGCAGTATTTT. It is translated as CASSQDVGGLAGGQDTQYF.

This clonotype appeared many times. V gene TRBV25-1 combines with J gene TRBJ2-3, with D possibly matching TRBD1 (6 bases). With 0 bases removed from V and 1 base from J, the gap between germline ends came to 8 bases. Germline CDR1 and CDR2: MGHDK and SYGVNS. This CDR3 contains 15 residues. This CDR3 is CASSEYPGGTDTQYF. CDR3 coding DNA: TGTGCCAGCAGTGAATATCCAGGGGGCACAGATACGCAGTATTTT. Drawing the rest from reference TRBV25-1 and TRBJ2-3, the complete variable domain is EADIYQTPRYLVIGTGKKITLECSQTMGHDKMYWYQQDPGMELHLIHYSYGVNSTEKGDLSSESTVSRIRTEHFPLTLESARPSHTSQYLCASSEYPGGTDTQYFGPGTRLTVL.